What follows is one T cell receptor beta chain and its context. Repertoires were generated with immunoSEQ multiplex PCR, while TCRdb's copy carries only in-frame clones and drops some. In the table there are 400,000 to 550,000 clones, 70% to 90% of which are singletons. The data were taken from a study of blood T cell repertoires in COVID-19. Study-wide background: Sites in the United States, Italy and Spain provided acute and convalescent COVID-19 samples.

The germline CDR1 and CDR2 sequences are SQVTM and ANQGSEA. With V trimmed by 2 bases and J by 8 bases, 10 bases remained unmatched. The CDR3 loop spans 16 amino acids. The specimen sequenced was PBMCs or T cells enriched from blood (not recorded which). V usage is TRBV29-1 and J usage is TRBJ2-1; 12 bases map to TRBD2. This TCR was recovered from a woman between 18 and 29 years old with acute COVID-19. CDR3 sequence reads: CSVETRLAGVLDEQFF. The CDR3 DNA reads as TGCAGCGTTGAAACTCGACTAGCGGGAGTATTGGATGAGCAGTTCTTC.